This passage covers 11 T cell receptor beta chains from one sample sequenced in a study of blood T cell repertoires in COVID-19. Data came from immunoSEQ multiplex PCR; TCRdb stores just in-frame clones and leaves some out. The data contain approximately 240,000 clones, roughly 81% of them singletons. Specimen: peripheral blood. Receptor source: a man aged 45 to 65 who had recovered from COVID-19.

This chain links TRBV18 with TRBJ1-6; TRBD1 aligns across 7 bases. The V gene's germline CDR1 is KGHSH and CDR2 LQKENI. This CDR3 contains 14 residues. V lost 4 bases, J lost 10 bases, and 7 bases stayed unmatched. The CDR3: CASSLDRKGSPLHF. The CDR3 nucleotides read TGTGCCAGCTCACTGGACAGGAAGGGCTCACCCCTCCACTTT.

The CDR3: CASSPSGKYNEQFF. The DNA for the CDR3 is TGCGCCAGCAGTCCTAGCGGGAAGTACAATGAGCAGTTCTTC. V is TRBV10-1 and J is TRBJ2-1; 9 bases are a match to TRBD2. This CDR3 is built from 14 residues. V lost 5 bases and J lost 4; bases outside the gene matches: 3. Germline CDR1 WNHNN, CDR2 SYGVQD (reference sequence).

The chain is built from TRBV5-3 and TRBJ1-2; D not resolved. TRBV5-3 is annotated as an ORF whose role is uncertain. There are 14 residues in the CDR3. Trimming took 5 bases from V and 2 from J, leaving 13 bases between them. The DNA for the CDR3 is TGTGCCAGAAGAGTGAGGACGGGAAACTATGGCTACACCTTC. Translating it yields CARRVRTGNYGYTF.

This CDR3 is CATGRTGYETQYF. The CDR3 DNA reads as TGTGCCACCGGACGGACAGGGTATGAGACCCAGTACTTC. The J gene is TRBJ2-5, the V gene TRBV24-1; 8 bases map to TRBD1. This CDR3 has 13 amino acids. CDR1 and CDR2 (germline): KGHDR, SFDVKD. V shed 9 bases, J shed 5 bases, and the junction held 7 bases outside the gene matches.

The chain joins TRBV11-2 to TRBJ2-1; 7 nucleotides agree with TRBD2. This CDR3 comprises 16 residues. CDR1 is SGHAT and CDR2 is FQNNGV in the germline V gene. The V segment lost 5 bases and the J segment 9 bases; nucleotides outside the gene matches: 16. The CDR3 region is CASSTPGWEGRSEQFF. In nucleotides, the CDR3 is TGTGCCAGCAGCACCCCGGGGTGGGAGGGCCGAAGTGAGCAGTTCTTC.

The chain joins TRBV14 to TRBJ1-4; D gene ambiguous. This CDR3 region has 16 residues. Germline V CDR1 and CDR2: SGHDN, FVKESK. V dropped 0 bases and J dropped 8 bases, with 16 bases sitting between them. CDR3: CASSQDQWPQTEKLFF. CDR3 bases: TGTGCCAGCAGCCAAGATCAGTGGCCCCAGACAGAAAAACTGTTTTTT.

This sequence joins TRBV7-9 and TRBJ2-1; 8 nucleotides line up with TRBD2. This CDR3 is built from 15 residues. Unmatched junction bases numbered 5, after V lost 0 bases and J lost 7 bases. From germline, CDR1 is SEHNR and CDR2 FQNEAQ (reference sequence). CDR3 loop: CASSLAVAGSNEQFF. For the CDR3, the DNA is TGTGCCAGCAGCTTAGCGGTAGCGGGGTCAAATGAGCAGTTCTTC. The whole variable domain, filled in from reference TRBV7-9 and TRBJ2-1, reads DTGVSQNPRHKITKRGQNVTFRCDPISEHNRLYWYRQTLGQGPEFLTYFQNEAQLEKSRLLSDRFSAERPKGSFSTLEIQRTEQGDSAMYLCASSLAVAGSNEQFFGPGTRLTVL.

This rearrangement joins TRBV28 to TRBJ1-1; TRBD1 matches at 11 bases. The CDR3 has 14 amino acids. CDR1 MDHEN and CDR2 SYDVKM come from the germline V gene. J gave up 5 bases and V 5 bases, and 4 bases lay outside the gene matches. The CDR3 loop reads CASSRTGGRTEAFF. The CDR3 DNA sequence: TGTGCCAGCAGTCGGACAGGGGGCCGGACTGAAGCTTTCTTT.

The CDR3 protein is CASSLVYGTLGSYEQYF. The CDR3 DNA sequence: TGTGCCAGCAGCTTAGTCTACGGGACACTGGGCTCCTACGAGCAGTACTTC. The chain recombines TRBV7-2 with TRBJ2-7, with D possibly TRBD1 on 6 matching bases. Germline V gene lookup returns CDR1 SGHTA and CDR2 FQGNSA. The CDR3 consists of 17 residues. V gave up 1 base and J gave up 0 bases, with 16 bases separating them.

This clone was counted a few times. The chain combines TRBV7-9 with TRBJ2-7, with 8 bases lining up with TRBD1. V lost 5 bases to trimming and J lost 7 bases; unmatched junction nucleotides: 22. This CDR3 spans 18 amino acids. Germline lookup yields CDR1 SEHNR and CDR2 FQNEAQ (reference sequence). The CDR3 nucleotides are TGTGCCAGCAGCCCACTCGCCCGCGGGACAGGCATATCTTGGGAGCAGTACTTC. Protein: CASSPLARGTGISWEQYF. The variable domain in full, completed from reference TRBV7-9 and TRBJ2-7, reads DTGVSQNPRHKITKRGQNVTFRCDPISEHNRLYWYRQTLGQGPEFLTYFQNEAQLEKSRLLSDRFSAERPKGSFSTLEIQRTEQGDSAMYLCASSPLARGTGISWEQYFGPGTRLTVT.

The J gene is TRBJ2-6, the V gene TRBV5-1; 7 bases agree with TRBD1. CDR1 is SGHRS and CDR2 is YFSETQ in the germline V gene. V lost 4 bases and J lost 4; bases outside the gene matches: 5. The CDR3 runs 15 residues. CDR3 in DNA: TGCGCCAGCAGCACCGACAGGGCCGGGGCCAACGTCCTGACTTTC. Translation: CASSTDRAGANVLTF.